This T cell receptor beta chain was recorded in a study of OX40 agonist ivuxolimab in advanced cancers. Across the study: At doses from 0.01 to 10 mg/kg, patients were given intravenous ivuxolimab every 2 weeks.

V lost 6 bases and J lost 3, with 21 bases in between. The germline gives CDR1 MDHEN, CDR2 SYDVKM. The CDR3 length is 16 residues. Autoimmune disease history or systemic immunosuppression excluded patients. Some clones are missing from TCRdb's copy, which holds only in-frame ones; the method was immunoSEQ multiplex PCR. The sample consists of 100,000 or so clones, approximately 90% of them appearing once. The sequenced sample was CD4+ or CD8+ T cells sorted from blood, obtained in a trial of the OX40 agonist ivuxolimab. The sequence was obtained from an adult with an advanced solid tumor such as melanoma, head and neck, liver or kidney cancer. The chain has TRBV28 and TRBJ2-7; TRBD1 is a possible D gene (6 bases). The CDR3 sequence: CASSYPPNDRSYEQYF. CDR3 bases: TGTGCCAGCAGCTATCCCCCAAACGACAGGAGCTACGAGCAGTACTTC.